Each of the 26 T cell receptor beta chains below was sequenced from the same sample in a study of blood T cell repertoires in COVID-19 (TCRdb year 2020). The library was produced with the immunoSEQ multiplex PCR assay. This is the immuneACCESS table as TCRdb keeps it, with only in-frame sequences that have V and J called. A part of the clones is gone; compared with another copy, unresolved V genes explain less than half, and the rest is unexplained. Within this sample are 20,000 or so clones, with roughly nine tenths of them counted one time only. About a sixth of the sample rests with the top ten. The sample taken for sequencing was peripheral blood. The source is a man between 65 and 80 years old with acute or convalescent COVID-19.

The CDR3 DNA follows: TGTGCCAGCTCACCATTCGGACAGATGAACACCGGGGAGCTGTTTTTT. Translation: CASSPFGQMNTGELFF. The gene calls are TRBV18 and TRBJ2-2; perhaps TRBD1 as D (6 bases). The CDR3 consists of 16 residues. The V gene lost 2 bases and the J gene lost 1 base, with 11 bases spanning the gap. Germline assignment: CDR1 KGHSH and CDR2 LQKENI.

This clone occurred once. The CDR3 DNA follows: TGCGCCAGCAGTGATACTCAGGACAGGGTATTTCCCTACGAGCAGTACTTC. Protein: CASSDTQDRVFPYEQYF. This sequence joins TRBV10-1 and TRBJ2-7; 8 positions match TRBD1. The junction had 12 bases not matched to a gene; V was cut back by 3 bases and J by 2 bases. The CDR3 extends over 17 amino acids. The V gene's germline CDR1 is WNHNN and CDR2 SYGVQD (reference sequence).

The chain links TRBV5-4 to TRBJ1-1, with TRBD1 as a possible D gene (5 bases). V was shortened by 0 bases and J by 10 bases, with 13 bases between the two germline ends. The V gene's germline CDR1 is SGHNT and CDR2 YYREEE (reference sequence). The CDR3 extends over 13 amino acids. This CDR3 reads CASSLGGQLAAFF. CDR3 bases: TGTGCCAGCAGCTTGGGGGGCCAGTTGGCAGCTTTCTTT.

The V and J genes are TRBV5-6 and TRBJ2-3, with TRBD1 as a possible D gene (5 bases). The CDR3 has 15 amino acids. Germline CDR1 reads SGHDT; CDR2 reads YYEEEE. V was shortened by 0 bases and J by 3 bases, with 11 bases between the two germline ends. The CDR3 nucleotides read TGTGCCAGCAGCTTGGCCAGGGTCGGGACAGATACGCAGTATTTT. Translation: CASSLARVGTDTQYF.

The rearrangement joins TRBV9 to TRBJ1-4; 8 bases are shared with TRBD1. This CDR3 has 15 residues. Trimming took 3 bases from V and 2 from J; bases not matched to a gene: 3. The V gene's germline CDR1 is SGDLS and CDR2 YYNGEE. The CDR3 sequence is CASSDRTGTNEKLFF. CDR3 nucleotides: TGTGCCAGCAGCGACCGGACAGGGACTAATGAAAAACTGTTTTTT.

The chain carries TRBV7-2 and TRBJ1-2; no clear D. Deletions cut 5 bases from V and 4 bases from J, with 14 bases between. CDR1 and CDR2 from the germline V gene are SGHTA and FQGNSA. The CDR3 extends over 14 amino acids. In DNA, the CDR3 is TGTGCCAGCAGCGTTTACGAGGGTGGCTATGGCTACACCTTC. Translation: CASSVYEGGYGYTF. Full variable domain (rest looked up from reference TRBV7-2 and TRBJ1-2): GAGVSQSPSNKVTEKGKDVELRCDPISGHTALYWYRQSLGQGLEFLIYFQGNSAPDKSGLPSDRFSAERTGGSVSTLTIQRTQQEDSAVYLCASSVYEGGYGYTFGSGTRLTVV.

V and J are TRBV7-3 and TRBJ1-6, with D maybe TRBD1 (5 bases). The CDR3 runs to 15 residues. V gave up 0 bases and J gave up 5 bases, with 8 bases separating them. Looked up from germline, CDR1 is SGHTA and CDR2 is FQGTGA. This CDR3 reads CASSLTGVHNSPLHF. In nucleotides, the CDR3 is TGTGCCAGCAGCTTAACAGGGGTCCATAATTCACCCCTCCACTTT.

This CDR3 is CASLDRVNSPLHF. For the CDR3, the DNA is TGTGCCAGCCTAGACAGGGTTAATTCACCCCTCCACTTT. The rearrangement joins TRBV5-5 to TRBJ1-6, with 7 bases fitting TRBD1. The CDR3 is made up of 13 amino acids. Germline V gives CDR1 SGHKS, CDR2 YYEKEE (reference sequence). Trimming removed 7 bases from V and 6 bases from J; junction bases left unmatched: 4.

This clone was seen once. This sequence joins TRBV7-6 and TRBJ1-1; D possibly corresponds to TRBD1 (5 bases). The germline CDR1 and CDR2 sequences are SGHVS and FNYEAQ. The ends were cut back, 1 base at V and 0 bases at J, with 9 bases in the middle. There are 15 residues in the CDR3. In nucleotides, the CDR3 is TGTGCCAGCAGCTTAGAACCAGGGATGAACACTGAAGCTTTCTTT. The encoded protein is CASSLEPGMNTEAFF.

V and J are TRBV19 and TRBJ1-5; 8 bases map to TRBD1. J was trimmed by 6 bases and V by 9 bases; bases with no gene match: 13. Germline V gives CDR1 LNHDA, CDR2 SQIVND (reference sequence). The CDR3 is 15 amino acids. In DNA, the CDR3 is TGTGCCAGCCTGATGACAGGGGTAGGAAGTCAGCCCCAGCATTTT. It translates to CASLMTGVGSQPQHF.

The CDR3 nucleotides read TGTGCCAGCAGCTTCCTAACAGGGTTTACTTCACCCCTCCACTTT. Translation: CASSFLTGFTSPLHF. The genes are TRBV7-9 and TRBJ1-6; a weak D match, TRBD1 (6 bases). V was shortened by 3 bases and J by 9 bases, with 15 bases between the two germline ends. Per the germline V gene, CDR1 is SEHNR and CDR2 is FQNEAQ (reference sequence). CDR3 length: 15 amino acids.

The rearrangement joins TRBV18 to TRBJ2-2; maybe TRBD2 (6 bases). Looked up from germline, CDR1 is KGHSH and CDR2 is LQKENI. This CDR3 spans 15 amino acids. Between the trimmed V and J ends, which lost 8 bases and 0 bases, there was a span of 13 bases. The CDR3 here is CASRGSATNTGELFF. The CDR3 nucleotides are TGTGCCAGCCGGGGGAGCGCGACGAACACCGGGGAGCTGTTTTTT.

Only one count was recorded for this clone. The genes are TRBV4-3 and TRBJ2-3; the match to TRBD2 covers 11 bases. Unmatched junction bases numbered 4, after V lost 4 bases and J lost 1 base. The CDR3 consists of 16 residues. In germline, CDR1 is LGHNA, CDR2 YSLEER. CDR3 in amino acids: CASSRLLAGGTDTQYF. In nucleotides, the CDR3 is TGCGCCAGCAGCCGCCTACTAGCGGGAGGCACAGATACGCAGTATTTT.

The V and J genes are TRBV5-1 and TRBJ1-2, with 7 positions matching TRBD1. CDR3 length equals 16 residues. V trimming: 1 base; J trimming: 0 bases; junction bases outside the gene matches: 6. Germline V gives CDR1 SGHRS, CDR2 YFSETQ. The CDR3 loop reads CASSLTGQGANYGYTF. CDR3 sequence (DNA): TGCGCCAGCAGCTTGACAGGCCAGGGGGCTAACTATGGCTACACCTTC.

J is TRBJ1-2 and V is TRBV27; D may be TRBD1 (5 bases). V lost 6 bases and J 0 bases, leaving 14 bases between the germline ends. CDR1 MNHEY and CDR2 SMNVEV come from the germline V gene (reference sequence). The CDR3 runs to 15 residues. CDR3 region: CASSLDRTSNYGYTF. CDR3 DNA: TGTGCCAGCAGCTTAGACAGAACCTCTAACTATGGCTACACCTTC.

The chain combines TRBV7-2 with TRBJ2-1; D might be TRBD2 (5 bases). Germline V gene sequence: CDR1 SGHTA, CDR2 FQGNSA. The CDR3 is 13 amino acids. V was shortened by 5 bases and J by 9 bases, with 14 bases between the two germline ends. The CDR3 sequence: CASSDRPEGEQFF. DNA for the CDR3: TGTGCCAGCAGCGACCGGCCCGAGGGTGAGCAGTTCTTC.

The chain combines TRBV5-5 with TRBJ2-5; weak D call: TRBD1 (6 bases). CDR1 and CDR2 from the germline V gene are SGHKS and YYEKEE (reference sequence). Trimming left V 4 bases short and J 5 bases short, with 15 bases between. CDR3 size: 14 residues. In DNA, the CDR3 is TGTGCCAGCAGCCCGACAAACCAGGGGGAGACCCAGTACTTC. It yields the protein CASSPTNQGETQYF.

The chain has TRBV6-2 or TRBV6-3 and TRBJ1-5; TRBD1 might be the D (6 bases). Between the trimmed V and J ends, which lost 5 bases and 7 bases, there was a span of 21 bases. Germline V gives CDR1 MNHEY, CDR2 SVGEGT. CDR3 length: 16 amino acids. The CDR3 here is CASSALTGSAVQPQHF. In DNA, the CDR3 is TGTGCCAGCAGTGCCCTCACAGGGTCAGCCGTACAGCCCCAGCATTTT.

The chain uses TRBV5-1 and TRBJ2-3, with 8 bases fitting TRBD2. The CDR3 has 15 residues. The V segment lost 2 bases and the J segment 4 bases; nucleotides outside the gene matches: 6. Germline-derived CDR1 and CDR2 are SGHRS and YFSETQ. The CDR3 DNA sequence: TGCGCCAGCAGCTTCCAAGGGCGGGAGGCAGATACGCAGTATTTT. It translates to CASSFQGREADTQYF.

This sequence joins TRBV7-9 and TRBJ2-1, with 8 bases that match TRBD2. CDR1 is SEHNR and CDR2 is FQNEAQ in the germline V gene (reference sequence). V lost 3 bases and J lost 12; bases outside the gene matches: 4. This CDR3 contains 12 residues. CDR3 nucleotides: TGTGCCAGCAGCTTGGCGGCGGGAGGGCAGTTCTTC. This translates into CASSLAAGGQFF.

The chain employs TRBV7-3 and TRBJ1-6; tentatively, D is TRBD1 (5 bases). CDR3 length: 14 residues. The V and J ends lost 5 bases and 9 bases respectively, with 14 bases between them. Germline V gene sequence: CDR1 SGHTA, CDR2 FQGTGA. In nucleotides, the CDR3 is TGTGCCAGCAGCCCGACGGGGGGTTCTTCACCCCTCCACTTT. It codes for CASSPTGGSSPLHF.

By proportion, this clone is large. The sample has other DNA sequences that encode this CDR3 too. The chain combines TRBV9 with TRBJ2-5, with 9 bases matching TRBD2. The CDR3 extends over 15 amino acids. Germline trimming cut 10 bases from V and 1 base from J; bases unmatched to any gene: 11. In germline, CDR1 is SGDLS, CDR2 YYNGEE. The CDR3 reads CARRGGGGPQETQYF. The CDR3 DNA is TGTGCCCGCCGCGGCGGGGGGGGGCCCCAAGAGACCCAGTACTTC.

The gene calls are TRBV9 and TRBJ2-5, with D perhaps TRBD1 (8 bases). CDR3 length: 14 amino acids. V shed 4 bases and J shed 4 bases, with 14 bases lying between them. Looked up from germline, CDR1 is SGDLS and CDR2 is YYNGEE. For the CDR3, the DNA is TGTGCCAGCAGCCCTACAGGGGGGGGAGAGACCCAGTACTTC. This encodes CASSPTGGGETQYF.

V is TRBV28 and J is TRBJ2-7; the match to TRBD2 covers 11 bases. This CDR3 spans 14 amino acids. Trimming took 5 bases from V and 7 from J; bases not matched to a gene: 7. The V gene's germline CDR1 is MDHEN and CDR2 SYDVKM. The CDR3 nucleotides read TGTGCCAGCAGTATCCTATCTAGCGGGGGGGAGCAGTACTTC. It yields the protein CASSILSSGGEQYF.

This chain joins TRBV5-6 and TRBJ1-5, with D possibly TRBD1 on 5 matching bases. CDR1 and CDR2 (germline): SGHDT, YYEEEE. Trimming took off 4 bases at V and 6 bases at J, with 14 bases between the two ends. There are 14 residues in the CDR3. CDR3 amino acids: CASSLGTFLQPQHF. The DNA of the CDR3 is TGTGCCAGCAGCCTAGGGACTTTCCTTCAGCCCCAGCATTTT.

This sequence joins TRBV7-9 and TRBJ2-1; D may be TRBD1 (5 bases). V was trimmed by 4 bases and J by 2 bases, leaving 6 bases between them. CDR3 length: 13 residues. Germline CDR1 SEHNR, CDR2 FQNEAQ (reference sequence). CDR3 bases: TGTGCCAGCAGCTCGACAGCCTACAATGAGCAGTTCTTC. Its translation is CASSSTAYNEQFF.